This entry features one T cell receptor (beta chain) sequence. The antigen is undetermined. This specimen belongs to a study of T cell repertoires in cytomegalovirus infection. In the study overall: Signatures in public TCR beta sequences pointed to both CMV infection and matching HLA type. Study-level points and caveats: Dominant in the ex vivo response were TCR beta clonotypes restricted by HLA-C and specific for CMV. Carriers of CMV plus the relevant HLA were identified by cumulative public TCR beta family frequency.

In germline, CDR1 is SGHNT, CDR2 YYREEE (reference sequence). The CDR3 is 14 residues long. V shed 5 bases and J shed 0 bases, with 9 bases lying between them. From the reads, TCRdb called clonotypes with MiXCR, one entry per CDR3 protein. The repertoire holds 150,000 to 200,000 distinct CDR3 sequences, with roughly a fifth as singletons. Specimen: PBMCs. The sequence was obtained from a human donor in good health (CMV status not recorded). Some clones in this sample may be carry-over from other donors' samples. The chain links TRBV5-4 to TRBJ2-1; D possibly uses TRBD1 or TRBD2 (5 bases each). The CDR3 bases are TGTGCCAGCAGTCGGGGCAACTCCTACAATGAGCAGTTCTTC. The encoded protein is CASSRGNSYNEQFF.